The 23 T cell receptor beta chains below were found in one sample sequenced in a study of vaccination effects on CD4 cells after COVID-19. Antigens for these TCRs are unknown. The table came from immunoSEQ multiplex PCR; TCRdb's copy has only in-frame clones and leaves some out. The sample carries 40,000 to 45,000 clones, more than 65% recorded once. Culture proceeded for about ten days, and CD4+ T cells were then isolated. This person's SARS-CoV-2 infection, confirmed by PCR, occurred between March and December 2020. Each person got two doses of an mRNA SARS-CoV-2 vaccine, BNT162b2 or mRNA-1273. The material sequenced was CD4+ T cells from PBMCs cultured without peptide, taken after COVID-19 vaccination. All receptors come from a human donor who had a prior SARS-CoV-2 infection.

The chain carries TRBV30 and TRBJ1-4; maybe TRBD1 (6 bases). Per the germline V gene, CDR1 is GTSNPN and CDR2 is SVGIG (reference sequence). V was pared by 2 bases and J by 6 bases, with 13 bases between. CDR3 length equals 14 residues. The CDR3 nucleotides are TGTGCCTGGAGTCCCAGGGGAGGGGATGAAAAACTGTTTTTT. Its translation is CAWSPRGGDEKLFF. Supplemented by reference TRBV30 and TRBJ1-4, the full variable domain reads SQTIHQWPATLVQPVGSPLSLECTVEGTSNPNLYWYRQAAGRGLQLLFYSVGIGQISSEVPQNLSASRPQDRQFILSSKKLLLSDSGFYLCAWSPRGGDEKLFFGSGTQLSVL.

The DNA of the CDR3 is TGTGCCAGCAGTTATCTAACCGGGAGTGTGACAGATACGCAGTATTTT. It specifies CASSYLTGSVTDTQYF. The J gene is TRBJ2-3, the V gene TRBV6-5, with a possible D match to TRBD2 (6 bases). Germline lookup yields CDR1 MNHEY and CDR2 SVGAGI. The CDR3 contains 16 residues. The V and J ends lost 3 bases and 3 bases respectively, with 16 bases between them.

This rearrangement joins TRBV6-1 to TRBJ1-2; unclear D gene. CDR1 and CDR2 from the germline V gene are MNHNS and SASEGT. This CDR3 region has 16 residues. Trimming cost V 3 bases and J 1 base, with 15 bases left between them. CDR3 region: CASSDRFSDNNYGYTF. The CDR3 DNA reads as TGTGCCAGCAGTGACAGGTTCAGCGACAATAACTATGGCTACACCTTC.

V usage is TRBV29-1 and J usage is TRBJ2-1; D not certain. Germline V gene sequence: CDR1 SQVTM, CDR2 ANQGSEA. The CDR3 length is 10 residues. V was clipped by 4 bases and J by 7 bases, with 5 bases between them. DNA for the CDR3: TGCAGCGTTGGAGGAAATGAGCAGTTCTTC. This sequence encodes CSVGGNEQFF.

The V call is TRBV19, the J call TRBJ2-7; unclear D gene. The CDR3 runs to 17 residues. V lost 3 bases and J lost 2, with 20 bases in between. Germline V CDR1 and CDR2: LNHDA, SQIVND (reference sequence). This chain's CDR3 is CASSIGLKRVDPYEQYF. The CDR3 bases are TGTGCCAGTAGTATTGGGTTGAAAAGGGTCGACCCCTACGAGCAGTACTTC.

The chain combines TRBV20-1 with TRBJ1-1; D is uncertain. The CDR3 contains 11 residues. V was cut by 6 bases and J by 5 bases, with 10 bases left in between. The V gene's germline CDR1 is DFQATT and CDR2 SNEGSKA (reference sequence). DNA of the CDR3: TGCAGTGCGGTGAAAGGGACTGAAGCTTTCTTT. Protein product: CSAVKGTEAFF.

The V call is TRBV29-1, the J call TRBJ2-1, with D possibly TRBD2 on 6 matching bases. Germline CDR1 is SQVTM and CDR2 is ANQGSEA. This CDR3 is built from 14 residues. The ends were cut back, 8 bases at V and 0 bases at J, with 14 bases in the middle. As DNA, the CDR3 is TGCAGCCTTCTGGGCGGGGTCTCCTACAATGAGCAGTTCTTC. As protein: CSLLGGVSYNEQFF.

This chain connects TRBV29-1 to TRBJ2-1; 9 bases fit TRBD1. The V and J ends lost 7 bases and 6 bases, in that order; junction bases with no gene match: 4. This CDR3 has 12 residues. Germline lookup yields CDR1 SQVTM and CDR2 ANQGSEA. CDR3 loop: CSGGTGINEQFF. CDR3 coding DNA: TGCAGCGGGGGGACAGGGATCAATGAGCAGTTCTTC.

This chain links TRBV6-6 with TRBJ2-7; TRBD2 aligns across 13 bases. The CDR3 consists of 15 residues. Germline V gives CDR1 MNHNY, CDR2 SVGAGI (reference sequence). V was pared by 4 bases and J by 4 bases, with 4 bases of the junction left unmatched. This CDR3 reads CASSFGLAGAYEQYF. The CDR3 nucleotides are TGTGCCAGCAGTTTCGGACTAGCGGGGGCATACGAGCAGTACTTC.

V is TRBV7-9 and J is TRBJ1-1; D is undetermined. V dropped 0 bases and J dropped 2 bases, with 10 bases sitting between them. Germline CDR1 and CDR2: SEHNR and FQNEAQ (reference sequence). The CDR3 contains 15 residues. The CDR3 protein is CASSLAWQPNTEAFF. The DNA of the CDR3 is TGTGCCAGCAGCTTAGCGTGGCAGCCTAACACTGAAGCTTTCTTT. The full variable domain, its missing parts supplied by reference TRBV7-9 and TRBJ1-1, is DTGVSQNPRHKITKRGQNVTFRCDPISEHNRLYWYRQTLGQGPEFLTYFQNEAQLEKSRLLSDRFSAERPKGSFSTLEIQRTEQGDSAMYLCASSLAWQPNTEAFFGQGTRLTVV.

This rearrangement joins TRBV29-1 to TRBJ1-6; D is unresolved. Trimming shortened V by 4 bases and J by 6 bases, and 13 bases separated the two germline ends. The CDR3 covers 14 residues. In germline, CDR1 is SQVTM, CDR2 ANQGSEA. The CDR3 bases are TGCAGCGTTGGGGTCAGGTTGAGTAATTCACCCCTCCACTTT. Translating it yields CSVGVRLSNSPLHF. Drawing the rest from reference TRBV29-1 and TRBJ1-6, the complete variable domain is SAVISQKPSRDICQRGTSLTIQCQVDSQVTMMFWYRQQPGQSLTLIATANQGSEATYESGFVIDKFPISRPNLTFSTLTVSNMSPEDSSIYLCSVGVRLSNSPLHFGNGTRLTVT.

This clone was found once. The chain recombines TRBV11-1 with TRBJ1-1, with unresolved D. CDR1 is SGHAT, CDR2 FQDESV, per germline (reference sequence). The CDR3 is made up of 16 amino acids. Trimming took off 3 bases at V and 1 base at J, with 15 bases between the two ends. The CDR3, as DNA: TGTGCCAGCAGCTTCACCTCTTACCTTCGGAACACTGAAGCTTTCTTT. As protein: CASSFTSYLRNTEAFF.

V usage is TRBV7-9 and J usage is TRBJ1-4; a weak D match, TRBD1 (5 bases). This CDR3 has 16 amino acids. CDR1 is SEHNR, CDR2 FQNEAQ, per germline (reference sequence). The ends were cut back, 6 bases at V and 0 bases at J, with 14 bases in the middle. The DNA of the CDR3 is TGTGCCAGCAGTTGGGGACGGGCGCCAACTAATGAAAAACTGTTTTTT. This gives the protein CASSWGRAPTNEKLFF.

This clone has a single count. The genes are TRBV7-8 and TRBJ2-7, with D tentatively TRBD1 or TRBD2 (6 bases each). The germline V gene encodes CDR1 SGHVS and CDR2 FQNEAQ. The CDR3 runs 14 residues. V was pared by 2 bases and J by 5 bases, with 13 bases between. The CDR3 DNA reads TGTGCCAGCAGCTTAATGGAGGGGGGAAACGAGCAGTACTTC. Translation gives CASSLMEGGNEQYF.

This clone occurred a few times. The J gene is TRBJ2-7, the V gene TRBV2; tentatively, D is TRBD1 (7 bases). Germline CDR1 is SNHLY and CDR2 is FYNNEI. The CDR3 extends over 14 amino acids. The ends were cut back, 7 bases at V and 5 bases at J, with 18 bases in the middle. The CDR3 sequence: CASMAGGLLDEQYF. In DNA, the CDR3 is TGTGCCAGCATGGCAGGGGGGTTGTTGGACGAGCAGTACTTC.

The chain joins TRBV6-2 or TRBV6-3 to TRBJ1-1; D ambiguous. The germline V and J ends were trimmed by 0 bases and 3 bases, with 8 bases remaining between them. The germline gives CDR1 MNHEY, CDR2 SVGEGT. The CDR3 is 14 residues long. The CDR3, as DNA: TGTGCCAGCAGTTACTCGGAGGGAGACACTGAAGCTTTCTTT. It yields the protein CASSYSEGDTEAFF.

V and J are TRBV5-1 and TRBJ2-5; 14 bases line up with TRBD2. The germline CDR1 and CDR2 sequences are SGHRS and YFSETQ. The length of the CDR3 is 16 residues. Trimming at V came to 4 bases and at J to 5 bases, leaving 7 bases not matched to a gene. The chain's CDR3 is CASSIGTSGGSETQYF. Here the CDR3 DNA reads TGCGCCAGCAGCATAGGGACTAGCGGGGGCTCGGAGACCCAGTACTTC.

For the CDR3, the DNA is TGTGCCAGCAGGCGACTAGCGGGAGTCCCCCACGGGGAGCTGTTTTTT. Amino acid sequence: CASRRLAGVPHGELFF. The chain uses TRBV11-2 and TRBJ2-2; 12 bases are shared with TRBD2. Germline-derived CDR1 and CDR2 are SGHAT and FQNNGV. With V trimmed by 6 bases and J by 7 bases, 9 bases remained unmatched. The length of the CDR3 is 16 residues. The whole variable domain, remainder taken from reference TRBV11-2 and TRBJ2-2, is EAGVAQSPRYKIIEKRQSVAFWCNPISGHATLYWYQQILGQGPKLLIQFQNNGVVDDSQLPKDRFSAERLKGVDSTLKIQPAKLEDSAVYLCASRRLAGVPHGELFFGEGSRLTVL.

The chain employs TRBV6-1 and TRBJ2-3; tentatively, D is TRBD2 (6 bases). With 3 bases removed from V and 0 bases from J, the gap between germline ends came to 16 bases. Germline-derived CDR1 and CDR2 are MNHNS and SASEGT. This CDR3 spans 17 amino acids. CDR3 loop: CASSDPGKTSSTDTQYF. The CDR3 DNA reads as TGTGCCAGCAGTGACCCAGGCAAGACTAGTAGCACAGATACGCAGTATTTT.

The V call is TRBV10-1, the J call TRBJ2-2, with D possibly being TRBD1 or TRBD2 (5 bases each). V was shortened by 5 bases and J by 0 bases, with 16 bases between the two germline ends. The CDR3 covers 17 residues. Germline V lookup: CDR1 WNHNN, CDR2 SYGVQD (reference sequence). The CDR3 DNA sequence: TGCGCCAGCAGTCATAACCTGAAGGGACCGAACACCGGGGAGCTGTTTTTT. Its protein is CASSHNLKGPNTGELFF.

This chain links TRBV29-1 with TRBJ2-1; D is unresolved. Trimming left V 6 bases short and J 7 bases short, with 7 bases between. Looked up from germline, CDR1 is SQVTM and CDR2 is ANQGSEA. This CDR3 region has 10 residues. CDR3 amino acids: CSVQVNEQFF. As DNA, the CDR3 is TGCAGCGTCCAAGTGAATGAGCAGTTCTTC.

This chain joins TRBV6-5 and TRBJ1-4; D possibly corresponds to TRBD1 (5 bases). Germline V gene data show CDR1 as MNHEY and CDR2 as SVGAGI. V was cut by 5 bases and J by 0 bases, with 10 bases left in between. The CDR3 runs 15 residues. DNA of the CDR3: TGTGCCAGCAGTCGCGCGGGGGCAACTAATGAAAAACTGTTTTTT. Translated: CASSRAGATNEKLFF.

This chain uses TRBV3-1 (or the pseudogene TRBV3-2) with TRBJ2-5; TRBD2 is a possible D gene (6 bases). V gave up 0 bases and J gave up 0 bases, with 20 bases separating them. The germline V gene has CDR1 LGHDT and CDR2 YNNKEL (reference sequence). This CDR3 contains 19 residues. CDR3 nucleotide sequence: TGTGCCAGCAGCCAAGATCGGGAGTACCGTACCCTTTACCAAGAGACCCAGTACTTC. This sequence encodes CASSQDREYRTLYQETQYF.